This passage covers 15 T cell receptor beta chains from one sample sequenced in a study of CD8 T cells in ankylosing spondylitis. TCRdb redid the calling of the 5' RACE reads with MiXCR, one entry per CDR3 protein. Of about 33,000 distinct CDR3 sequences in the sample, about 11% were seen once. Sequenced: synovial fluid, either unsorted or a sorted T cell fraction (not recorded which). These receptors all stem from a male donor with ankylosing spondylitis.

This clonotype has a count of ten or more. The chain employs TRBV11-2 and TRBJ2-1; the D is unclear. The CDR3 is made up of 15 amino acids. Germline assignment: CDR1 SGHAT and CDR2 FQNNGV. Trimming removed 5 bases at V and 0 bases at J, with 11 bases between. The CDR3 DNA reads TGTGCCAGCAGCGGTGGAGAGAGCTCCTACAATGAGCAGTTCTTC. Protein product: CASSGGESSYNEQFF.

The sample holds many counts of this clonotype. This chain uses TRBV7-9 with TRBJ1-5; D gene ambiguous. The V end lost 5 bases, the J end lost 4 bases, and 9 bases lay between the germline ends. CDR3 length: 13 residues. Per the germline V gene, CDR1 is SEHNR and CDR2 is FQNEAQ (reference sequence). CDR3 in amino acids: CASSVDTNQPQHF. As DNA, the CDR3 is TGTGCCAGCAGCGTTGACACTAATCAGCCCCAGCATTTT. Supplemented by reference TRBV7-9 and TRBJ1-5, the full variable domain reads DTGVSQNPRHKITKRGQNVTFRCDPISEHNRLYWYRQTLGQGPEFLTYFQNEAQLEKSRLLSDRFSAERPKGSFSTLEIQRTEQGDSAMYLCASSVDTNQPQHFGDGTRLSIL.

This clonotype was observed many times. This sequence joins TRBV7-2 and TRBJ1-1; D unresolved. CDR1 is SGHTA and CDR2 is FQGNSA in the germline V gene. The CDR3 is 14 residues long. V lost 3 bases and J 0 bases, leaving 8 bases between the germline ends. Here the CDR3 DNA reads TGTGCCAGCAGCTTCTCTAGTATGAACACTGAAGCTTTCTTT. This gives the protein CASSFSSMNTEAFF.

The chain couples TRBV29-1 to TRBJ2-1; D uncertain. Between the trimmed V and J ends, which lost 4 bases and 5 bases, there was a span of 12 bases. The germline gives CDR1 SQVTM, CDR2 ANQGSEA. CDR3 length equals 13 residues. The CDR3 loop is CSVVLDSDNEQFF. The CDR3 DNA reads as TGCAGCGTTGTTCTAGACTCAGACAATGAGCAGTTCTTC.

This clonotype was seen only a few times. The chain employs TRBV20-1 and TRBJ2-7; 7 bases line up with TRBD2. Germline CDR1 is DFQATT and CDR2 is SNEGSKA (reference sequence). The CDR3 runs 12 residues. Losses at the gene ends were 3 bases for V and 6 bases for J; bases not matched to a gene: 5. The CDR3 coding sequence is TGCAGTGCTAGCTCTAGCGGCTCCGAGCAGTACTTC. Protein sequence: CSASSSGSEQYF.

At least ten counts were recorded for this clonotype. The CDR3 is CASSTQGASFVNEQFF. In DNA, the CDR3 is TGTGCCAGCAGCACTCAGGGGGCTTCGTTTGTTAATGAGCAGTTCTTC. The genes are TRBV9 and TRBJ2-1; TRBD1 agrees at 8 bases. This CDR3 contains 16 residues. In germline, CDR1 is SGDLS, CDR2 YYNGEE. J was trimmed by 7 bases and V by 4 bases; bases with no gene match: 13.

This clonotype showed up many times. The V and J genes are TRBV19 and TRBJ2-1; tentative D call: TRBD2 (6 bases). The germline V and J ends were trimmed by 2 bases and 4 bases, with 12 bases remaining between them. Germline CDR1 reads LNHDA; CDR2 reads SQIVND (reference sequence). The CDR3 has 15 amino acids. In DNA form, the CDR3 reads TGTGCCAGTAGTATATCGCGGGACGGGTACAATGAGCAGTTCTTC. Its protein product is CASSISRDGYNEQFF.

The table lists this clonotype with many counts. The V call is TRBV11-2, the J call TRBJ2-1; no clear D. Germline loops: CDR1 SGHAT, CDR2 FQNNGV. V was trimmed by 2 bases and J by 5 bases, leaving 10 bases between them. The CDR3 spans 14 residues. CDR3 sequence reads: CASSLLLSNNEQFF. Written as DNA, the CDR3 is TGTGCCAGCAGCTTACTACTCTCTAACAATGAGCAGTTCTTC.

This clonotype has just a few counts. The chain recombines TRBV5-1 with TRBJ2-7; D gene uncertain. CDR1 SGHRS and CDR2 YFSETQ come from the germline V gene. The CDR3 totals 12 residues. V gave up 1 base and J gave up 2 bases, with 4 bases separating them. The CDR3 DNA reads TGCGCCAGCAGCTTGATTCCCTACGAGCAGTACTTC. Amino acids: CASSLIPYEQYF.

The chain combines TRBV7-9 with TRBJ2-3; D is uncertain. Trimming left V 5 bases short and J 0 bases short, with 6 bases between. This CDR3 contains 13 residues. Germline-derived CDR1 and CDR2 are SEHNR and FQNEAQ (reference sequence). The CDR3 region is CASSHTSTDTQYF. For the CDR3, the DNA is TGTGCCAGCAGCCATACTAGCACAGATACGCAGTATTTT.

V and J are TRBV7-8 and TRBJ1-1, with D uncertain. The V gene's germline CDR1 is SGHVS and CDR2 FQNEAQ. The CDR3 sequence is 13 residues long. The ends were cut back, 1 base at V and 3 bases at J, with 6 bases in the middle. The CDR3 nucleotides are TGTGCCAGCAGCTTAGGTGTCGACACTGAAGCTTTCTTT. This codes for CASSLGVDTEAFF.

This clonotype was detected a few times. The V call is TRBV7-8, the J call TRBJ1-1, with 9 bases that match TRBD1. The germline V gene encodes CDR1 SGHVS and CDR2 FQNEAQ. The CDR3 totals 15 residues. Losses at the gene ends were 5 bases for V and 3 bases for J; bases not matched to a gene: 7. The CDR3 is CASSPRTGEDTEAFF. The DNA of the CDR3 is TGTGCCAGCAGCCCACGGACAGGGGAAGACACTGAAGCTTTCTTT.

This clonotype was found many times. The chain carries TRBV18 and TRBJ2-2, with D hard to call. Germline-derived CDR1 and CDR2 are KGHSH and LQKENI. V was trimmed by 3 bases and J by 0 bases, leaving 8 bases between them. This CDR3 has 15 amino acids. The CDR3 DNA reads TGTGCCAGCTCACCGCAGCGTACGAACACCGGGGAGCTGTTTTTT. Translated, it gives CASSPQRTNTGELFF.

This clonotype was counted at least ten times. The J gene is TRBJ2-1, the V gene TRBV6-1, with D maybe TRBD2 (6 bases). The V end was cut by 8 bases, the J end by 0 bases, with 11 bases between. This CDR3 has 14 amino acids. Germline assignment: CDR1 MNHNS and CDR2 SASEGT. This CDR3 is CASSKTSSYNEQFF. The CDR3 coding sequence is TGTGCCAGCTCAAAGACTAGCTCCTACAATGAGCAGTTCTTC.

This clonotype was counted many times. The gene calls are TRBV7-9 and TRBJ2-7; D not certain. This CDR3 has 13 residues. Germline V gives CDR1 SEHNR, CDR2 FQNEAQ (reference sequence). V was trimmed by 1 base and J by 5 bases, leaving 9 bases between them. CDR3 sequence (DNA): TGTGCCAGCAGCTTAGTTAGAGTCGACGAGCAGTACTTC. Its protein product is CASSLVRVDEQYF.